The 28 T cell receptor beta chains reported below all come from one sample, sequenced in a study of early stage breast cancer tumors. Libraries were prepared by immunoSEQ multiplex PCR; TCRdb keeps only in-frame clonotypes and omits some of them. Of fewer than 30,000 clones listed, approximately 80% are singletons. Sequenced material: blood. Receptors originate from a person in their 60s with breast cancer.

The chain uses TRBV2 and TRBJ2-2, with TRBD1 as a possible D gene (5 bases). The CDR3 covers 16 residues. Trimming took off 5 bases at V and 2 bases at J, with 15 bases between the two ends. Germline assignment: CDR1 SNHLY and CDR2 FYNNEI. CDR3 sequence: CASSYRGWVNTGELFF. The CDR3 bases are TGTGCCAGCAGTTATAGGGGATGGGTCAACACCGGGGAGCTGTTTTTT.

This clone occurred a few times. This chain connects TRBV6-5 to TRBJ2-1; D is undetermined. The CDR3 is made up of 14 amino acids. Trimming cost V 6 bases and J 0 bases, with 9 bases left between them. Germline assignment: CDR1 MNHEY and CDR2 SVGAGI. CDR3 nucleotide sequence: TGTGCCAGCAGCGAGCCTCGCTCCTACAATGAGCAGTTCTTC. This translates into CASSEPRSYNEQFF.

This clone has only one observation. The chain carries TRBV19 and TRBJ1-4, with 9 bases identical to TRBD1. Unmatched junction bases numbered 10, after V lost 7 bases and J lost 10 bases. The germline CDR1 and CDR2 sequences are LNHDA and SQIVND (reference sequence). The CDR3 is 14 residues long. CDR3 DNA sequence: TGTGCCAGTACCCCGGGACAGGGAACCGGAAAACTGTTTTTT. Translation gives CASTPGQGTGKLFF.

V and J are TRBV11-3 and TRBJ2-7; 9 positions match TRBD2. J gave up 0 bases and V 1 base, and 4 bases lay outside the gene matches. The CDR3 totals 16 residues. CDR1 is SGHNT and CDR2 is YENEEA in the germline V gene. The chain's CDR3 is CASSLVAGASSYEQYF. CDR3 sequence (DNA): TGTGCCAGCAGCTTAGTAGCGGGGGCGAGCTCCTACGAGCAGTACTTC.

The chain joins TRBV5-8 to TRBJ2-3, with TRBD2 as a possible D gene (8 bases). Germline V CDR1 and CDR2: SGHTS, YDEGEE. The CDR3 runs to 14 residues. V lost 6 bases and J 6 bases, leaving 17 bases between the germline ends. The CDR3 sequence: CASNQGGGRDTQYF. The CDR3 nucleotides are TGTGCCAGCAACCAAGGGGGCGGGAGGGATACGCAGTATTTT.

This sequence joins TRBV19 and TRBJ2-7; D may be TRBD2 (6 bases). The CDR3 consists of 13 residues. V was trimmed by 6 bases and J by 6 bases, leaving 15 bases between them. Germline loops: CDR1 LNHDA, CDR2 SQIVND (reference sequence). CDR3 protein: CASRKQYGGEQYF. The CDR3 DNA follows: TGTGCCAGTAGGAAACAGTACGGGGGCGAGCAGTACTTC.

The CDR3 here is CASSYGQDAYEQYF. Here the CDR3 DNA reads TGTGCCAGCAGCTATGGACAGGACGCCTACGAGCAGTACTTC. V and J are TRBV7-2 and TRBJ2-7; TRBD1 matches at 7 bases. This CDR3 comprises 14 residues. Germline V gene lookup returns CDR1 SGHTA and CDR2 FQGNSA. V lost 4 bases and J lost 2; bases outside the gene matches: 5.

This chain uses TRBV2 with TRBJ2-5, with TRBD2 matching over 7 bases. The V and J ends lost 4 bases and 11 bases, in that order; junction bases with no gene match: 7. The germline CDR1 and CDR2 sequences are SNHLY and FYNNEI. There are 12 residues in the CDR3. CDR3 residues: CASSGLGTNQYF. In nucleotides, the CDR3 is TGTGCCAGCAGTGGACTCGGGACTAATCAGTACTTC.

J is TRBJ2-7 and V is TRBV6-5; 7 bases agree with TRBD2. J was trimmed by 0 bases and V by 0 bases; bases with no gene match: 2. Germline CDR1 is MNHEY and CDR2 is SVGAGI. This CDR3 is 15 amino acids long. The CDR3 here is CASSYSGGSSYEQYF. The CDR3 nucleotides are TGTGCCAGCAGTTACTCCGGGGGGAGCTCCTACGAGCAGTACTTC.

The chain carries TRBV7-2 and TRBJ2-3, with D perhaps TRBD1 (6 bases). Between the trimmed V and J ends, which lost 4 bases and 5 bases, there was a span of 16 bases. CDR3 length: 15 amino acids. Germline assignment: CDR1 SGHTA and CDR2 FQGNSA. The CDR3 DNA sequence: TGTGCCAGCAGCTCGGTGGGGGCACGCGGAGATACGCAGTATTTT. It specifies CASSSVGARGDTQYF.

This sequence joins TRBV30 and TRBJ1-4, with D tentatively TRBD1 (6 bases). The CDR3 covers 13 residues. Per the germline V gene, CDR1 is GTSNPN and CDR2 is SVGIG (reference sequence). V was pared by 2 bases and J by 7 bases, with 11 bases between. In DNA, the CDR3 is TGTGCCTGGAGTAGCAGGGGAAGTGAAAAACTGTTTTTT. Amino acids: CAWSSRGSEKLFF.

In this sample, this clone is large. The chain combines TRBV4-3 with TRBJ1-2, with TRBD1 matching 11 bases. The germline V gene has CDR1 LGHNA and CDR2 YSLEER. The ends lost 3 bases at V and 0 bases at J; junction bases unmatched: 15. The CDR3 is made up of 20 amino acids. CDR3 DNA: TGCGCCAGCAGCCACCACTTCACAGCGGGACAGGGGGTTGCTAACTATGGCTACACCTTC. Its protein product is CASSHHFTAGQGVANYGYTF.

In nucleotides, the CDR3 is TGTGCCAGTAGTTTCAGCGGGAGGGCCCGAGAGGAGACCCAGTACTTC. As protein: CASSFSGRAREETQYF. The rearrangement uses TRBV19 and TRBJ2-5; 10 nucleotides align to TRBD2. Unmatched junction bases numbered 11, after V lost 5 bases and J lost 5 bases. This CDR3 contains 16 residues. Germline CDR1 is LNHDA and CDR2 is SQIVND (reference sequence). Combining the CDR3 with reference TRBV19 and TRBJ2-5 gives the whole variable domain DGGITQSPKYLFRKEGQNVTLSCEQNLNHDAMYWYRQDPGQGLRLIYYSQIVNDFQKGDIAEGYSVSREKKESFPLTVTSAQKNPTAFYLCASSFSGRAREETQYFGPGTRLLVL.

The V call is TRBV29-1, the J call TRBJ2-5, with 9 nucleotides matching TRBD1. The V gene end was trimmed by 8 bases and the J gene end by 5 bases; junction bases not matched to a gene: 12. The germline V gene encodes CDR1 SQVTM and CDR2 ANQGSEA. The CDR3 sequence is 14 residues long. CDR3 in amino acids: CSISDRGVGETQYF. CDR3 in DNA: TGCAGCATTTCGGACAGGGGAGTGGGGGAGACCCAGTACTTC.

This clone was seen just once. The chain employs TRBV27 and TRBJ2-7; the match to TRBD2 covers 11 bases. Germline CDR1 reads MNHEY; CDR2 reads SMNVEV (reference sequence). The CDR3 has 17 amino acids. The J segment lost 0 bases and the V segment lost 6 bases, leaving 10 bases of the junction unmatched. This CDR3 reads CASSPGLAGSLSYEQYF. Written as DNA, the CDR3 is TGTGCCAGCAGCCCCGGACTAGCGGGCTCGCTCTCCTACGAGCAGTACTTC.

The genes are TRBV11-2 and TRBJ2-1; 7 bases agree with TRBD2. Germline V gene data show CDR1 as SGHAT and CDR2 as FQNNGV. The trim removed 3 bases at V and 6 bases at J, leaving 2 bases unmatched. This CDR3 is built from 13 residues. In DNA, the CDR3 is TGTGCCAGCAGCTTCGCTAGCGGCAATGAGCAGTTCTTC. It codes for CASSFASGNEQFF. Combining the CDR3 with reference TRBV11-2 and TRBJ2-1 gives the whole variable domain EAGVAQSPRYKIIEKRQSVAFWCNPISGHATLYWYQQILGQGPKLLIQFQNNGVVDDSQLPKDRFSAERLKGVDSTLKIQPAKLEDSAVYLCASSFASGNEQFFGPGTRLTVL.

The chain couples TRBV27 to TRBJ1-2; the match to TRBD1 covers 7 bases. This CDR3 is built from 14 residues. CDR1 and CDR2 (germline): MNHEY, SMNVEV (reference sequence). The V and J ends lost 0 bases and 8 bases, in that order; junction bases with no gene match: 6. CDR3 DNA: TGTGCCAGCAGTTTATCGTTCCAGGGGGGCGGCTACACCTTC. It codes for CASSLSFQGGGYTF.

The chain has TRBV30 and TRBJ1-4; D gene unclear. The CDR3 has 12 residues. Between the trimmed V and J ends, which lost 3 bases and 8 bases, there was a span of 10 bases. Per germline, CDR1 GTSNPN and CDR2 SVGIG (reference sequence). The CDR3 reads CAWSRGSEKLFF. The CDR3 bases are TGTGCCTGGAGCCGCGGGTCAGAAAAACTGTTTTTT.

CDR3 amino acids: CASSGSGELYEQYF. The CDR3 DNA reads as TGCGCCAGCAGCGGATCCGGGGAGCTTTATGAGCAGTACTTC. The rearrangement links TRBV5-1 to TRBJ2-7; TRBD2 might be the D (5 bases). The CDR3 has 14 residues. The germline gives CDR1 SGHRS, CDR2 YFSETQ. Trimming shortened V by 4 bases and J by 7 bases, and 18 bases separated the two germline ends.

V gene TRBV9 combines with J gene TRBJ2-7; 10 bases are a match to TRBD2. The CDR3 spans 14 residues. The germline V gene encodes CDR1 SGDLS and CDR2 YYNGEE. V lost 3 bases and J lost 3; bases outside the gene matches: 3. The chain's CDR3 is CASSASGSLYEQYF. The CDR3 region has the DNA TGTGCCAGCAGCGCTAGCGGGAGTCTCTACGAGCAGTACTTC.

The CDR3 DNA follows: TGTGCCAGCAGTGAAGGAGAACTCTTGTACCAAGAGACCCAGTACTTC. Protein product: CASSEGELLYQETQYF. V and J are TRBV25-1 and TRBJ2-5, with D unresolved. The CDR3 contains 16 residues. The V gene's germline CDR1 is MGHDK and CDR2 SYGVNS. V was trimmed by 2 bases and J by 0 bases, leaving 13 bases between them.

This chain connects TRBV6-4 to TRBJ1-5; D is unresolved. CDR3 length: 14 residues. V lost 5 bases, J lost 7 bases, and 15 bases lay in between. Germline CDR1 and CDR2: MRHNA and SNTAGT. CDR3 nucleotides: TGTGCCAGCAGTCTTTCCGGGGTTGGGCAGCCCCAGCATTTT. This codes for CASSLSGVGQPQHF.

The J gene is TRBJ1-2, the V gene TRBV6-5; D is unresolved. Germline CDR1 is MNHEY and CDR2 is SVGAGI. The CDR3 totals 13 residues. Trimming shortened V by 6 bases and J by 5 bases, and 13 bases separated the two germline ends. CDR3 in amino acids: CASRPSLGYGYTF. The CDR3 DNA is TGTGCCAGCAGACCATCTCTCGGGTATGGCTACACCTTC.

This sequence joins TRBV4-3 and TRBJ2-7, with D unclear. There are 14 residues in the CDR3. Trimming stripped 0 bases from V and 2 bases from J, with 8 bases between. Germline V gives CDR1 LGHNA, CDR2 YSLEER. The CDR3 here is CASSQDQNTYEQYF. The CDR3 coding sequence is TGCGCCAGCAGCCAAGATCAGAACACCTACGAGCAGTACTTC.

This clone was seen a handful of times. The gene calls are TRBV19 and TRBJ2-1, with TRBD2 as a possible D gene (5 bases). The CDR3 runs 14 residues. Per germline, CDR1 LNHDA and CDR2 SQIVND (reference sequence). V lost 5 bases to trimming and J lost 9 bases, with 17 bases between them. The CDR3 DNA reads TGTGCCAGTAGTTTAGCCCAGGACTTTCCTGAGCAGTTCTTC. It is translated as CASSLAQDFPEQFF. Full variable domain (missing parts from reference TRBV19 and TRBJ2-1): DGGITQSPKYLFRKEGQNVTLSCEQNLNHDAMYWYRQDPGQGLRLIYYSQIVNDFQKGDIAEGYSVSREKKESFPLTVTSAQKNPTAFYLCASSLAQDFPEQFFGPGTRLTVL.

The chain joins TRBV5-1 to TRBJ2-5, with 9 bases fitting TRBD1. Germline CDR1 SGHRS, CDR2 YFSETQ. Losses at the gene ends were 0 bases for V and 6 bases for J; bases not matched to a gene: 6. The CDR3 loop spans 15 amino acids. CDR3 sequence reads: CASSLGGQGVKTQYF. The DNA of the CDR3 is TGCGCCAGCAGCTTGGGGGGACAGGGTGTAAAGACCCAGTACTTC.

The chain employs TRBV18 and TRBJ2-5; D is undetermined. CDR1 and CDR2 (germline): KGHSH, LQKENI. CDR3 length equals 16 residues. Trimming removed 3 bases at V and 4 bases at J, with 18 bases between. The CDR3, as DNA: TGTGCCAGCTCACCGGGTTTTACACAAGAGCGAGAGACCCAGTACTTC. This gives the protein CASSPGFTQERETQYF.

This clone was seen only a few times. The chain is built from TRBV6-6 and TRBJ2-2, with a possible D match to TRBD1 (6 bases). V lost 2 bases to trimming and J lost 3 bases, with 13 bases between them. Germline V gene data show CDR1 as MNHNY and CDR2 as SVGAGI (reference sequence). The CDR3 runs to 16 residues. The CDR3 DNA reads TGTGCCAGCAGTTACCAGGGGCAGGGGCACACCGGGGAGCTGTTTTTT. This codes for CASSYQGQGHTGELFF.